The subject of this entry is one T cell receptor beta chain. This clone's antigen is unknown. No base quality values were provided; no much bigger clone lies one nucleotide off. CD8 naive samples were CD45RO-negative cells positively selected for CCR7, giving a CD45RA+CCR7+ population that excluded TemRA cells. Donors were healthy HIV-negative adults with no recently reported acute infections or vaccinations. Only Caucasian adults living in Nashville, Tennessee, USA were represented among the donors. After blood collection by leukapheresis, PBMCs were isolated using Ficoll-Histopaque density gradient centrifugation and then cryopreserved in the vapor phase of liquid nitrogen. Analytical flow cytometry was used to check the purity and quantity of each magnetically sorted T cell population. Genomic DNA was isolated from each sorted fraction and quantified by UV absorbance on a Nanodrop 2000c. The data belong to a study of shared clonotypes between healthy human individuals (TCRdb year 2020). Background on the whole study: A couple of women and three men aged 18 to 49 years were included in the cohort. To increase sequencing depth and limit assay-specific biases, TCR repertoire library preparation and sequencing were carried out by different laboratories using diverse techniques. For each donor, CD4 naive and CD4 memory were each run on three plates, CD8 naive on two plates, and CD8 memory on one plate. Per donor, leukapheresis produced somewhere between about 0.94 and 9 billion PBMCs. To estimate repertoire size and how much clonotypes are shared between individuals, the study performed deep sequencing of blood TCR repertoires from a few healthy adults. The study at large found these results: Compared with non-shared clonotypes, clonotypes shared by all four sorted-subset donors had higher generation probabilities. Only blood was sampled, and tissue TCR repertoires likely differ from those in blood. Naive subsets generally had larger estimated clonotype richness than memory subsets. Based on pairwise subsampling, the degree of clonotype sharing among donors was expected to be affected by sequencing depth. Because the study included a small number of donors, the genetic and exposure-history diversity represented was limited. Incomplete sequencing was indicated by rarefaction of sorted-subset datasets, despite the large sequencing depth. When a handful of donors were compared, the shared fraction of clonotypes was about 5.4% for naive CD4, around 3.5% for naive CD8, more than 2% for memory CD4, and around 0.37% for memory CD8.

Using the deep immunoSEQ assay, TCR CDR3 regions were amplified from genomic DNA by multiplex PCR. For each cell subset, the extracted genomic DNA was distributed evenly across all wells of several immunoSEQ 96-well plates, and each plate served as one replicate. For sorted subsets, approximately 210 ng genomic DNA, equal to 30,000 to 35,000 T cell genomes, was loaded into each replicate PCR. Purified libraries were quantified with a Qubit 3.0 fluorometer, sized on a Bioanalyzer 2100, and re-quantified with the KAPA Library Quantification kit. Each immunoSEQ 96-well plate was sequenced on its own single-read 150-cycle Illumina NextSeq 550 flow cell. In the source study's methods: Because the immunoSEQ output included only junctional sequences and no quality scores, the filtering could not be the same as the filtering used for full-length reads. To assign V/J genes and CDR3, sequences were annotated using PyIR, a Python wrapper for IgBLAST v1.9, with IMGT germline references. Reads were removed for weak V/J assignments (E-value above 1e-6), missing CDR3, stop codons, out-of-frame junctions, or ambiguous translated residues. V3J clonotypes were defined by identical inferred V gene, J gene, and CDR3 amino acid sequence. The percentage overlap between two repertoires was calculated by dividing the number of shared unique clonotypes by the size of the smaller repertoire. RTK rarefaction, the Chao1 estimator, and Recon v2.1 estimates of unobserved clonotypes were used to assess repertoire richness. OLGA was used to compute generation probabilities for all TCRbeta clonotypes that the gDNA method yielded from a handful of donors. TCRdb provides this immuneACCESS table in a form limited to in-frame rearrangements. Some clones are lacking; in checked studies, under half of them reflect an unresolved V gene, and why the rest are absent is not known. Clone size and V and J calls were adopted from that table, with D and trimming inferred from the DNA. Recorded for this sample are some 2.1 million clones; around 93% of them occurred a single time. The ten largest clones represent 1.5% to 2% of the sample.

Spanning cysteine to phenylalanine, the CDR3 consists of 14 amino acids. Of all the DNA, just the CDR3 is kept, 42 bases in frame from base 1. The germline V gene gives CDR1 as SGHVS and CDR2 as FNYEAQ. At the junction V is shortened by 4 bases and J by 5 bases, with 15 bases in between. The V and J segments used are TRBV7-6 and TRBJ2-7; a confident D gene designation cannot be given. The material sequenced was naive CD8+ T cells from PBMCs. Taken with the paper, the label for cell subset or site translates to: CD45RA+CCR7+. The sequence derives from a man aged 18-30 years in good health. Some clones in this sample may be carry-over from other donors' samples. The CDR3 here reads CASSSRISGDEQYF. DNA sequence: TGTGCCAGCAGCTCGCGTATATCAGGAGACGAGCAGTACTTC.